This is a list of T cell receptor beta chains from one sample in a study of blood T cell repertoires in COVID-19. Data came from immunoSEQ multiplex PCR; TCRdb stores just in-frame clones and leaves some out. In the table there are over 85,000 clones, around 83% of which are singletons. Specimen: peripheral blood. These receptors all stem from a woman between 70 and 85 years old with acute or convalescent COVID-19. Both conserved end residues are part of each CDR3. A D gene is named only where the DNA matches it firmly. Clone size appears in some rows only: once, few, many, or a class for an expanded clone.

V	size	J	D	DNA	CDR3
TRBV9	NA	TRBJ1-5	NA	TGTGCCAGCAGCGTGGGGGGAAGCAATCAGCCCCAGCATTTT	CASSVGGSNQPQHF
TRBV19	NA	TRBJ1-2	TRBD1	TGTGCCAGTAGTCCGACAGGGGATAAGTATGGCTACACCTTC	CASSPTGDKYGYTF
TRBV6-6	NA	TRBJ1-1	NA	TGTGCCAGCAGTCTAACTACTTACAGGTCTCTGAACACTGAAGCTTTCTTT	CASSLTTYRSLNTEAFF
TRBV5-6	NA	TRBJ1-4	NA	TGTGCCAGCCATACAGCCATCTCCGAAAAACTGTTTTTT	CASHTAISEKLFF
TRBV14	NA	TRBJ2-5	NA	TGTGCCAGCAGCCCAAGCCGGGAGACCCAGTACTTC	CASSPSRETQYF
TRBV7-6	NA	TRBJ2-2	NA	TGTGCCAGCAGCCTGGAACAGGGACGGGTCGGAGCCGGGGAGCTGTTTTTT	CASSLEQGRVGAGELFF
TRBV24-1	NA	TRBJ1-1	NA	TGTGCCACCAGTGATCTCCTGAACACTGAAGCTTTCTTT	CATSDLLNTEAFF
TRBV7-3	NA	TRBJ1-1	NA	TGTGCCAGCAGCCCCGCAGGTCGGAACACTGAAGCTTTCTTT	CASSPAGRNTEAFF
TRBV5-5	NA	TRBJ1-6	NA	TGTGCCAGCAGCTTGCGACCTTTCCGGGATTCACCCCTCCACTTT	CASSLRPFRDSPLHF
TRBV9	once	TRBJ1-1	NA	TGTGCCAGCAGCGTAGGTATCCGGGATTTCCGGAACACTGAAGCTTTCTTT	CASSVGIRDFRNTEAFF
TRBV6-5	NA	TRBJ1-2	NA	TGTGCCAGCAGTTACGAAAGCTACTATGGCTACACCTTC	CASSYESYYGYTF
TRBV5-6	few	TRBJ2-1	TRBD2	TGTGCCAGCAGCTTGGTAGCGGGCGTGAACTACAATGAGCAGTTCTTC	CASSLVAGVNYNEQFF
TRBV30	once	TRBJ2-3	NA	TGTGCCTGGACTGCCGCCGGGACAGATACGCAGTATTTT	CAWTAAGTDTQYF
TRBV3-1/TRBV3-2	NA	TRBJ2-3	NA	TGTGCCAGCAGCCGGTTGGCCACAGATACGCAGTATTTT	CASSRLATDTQYF
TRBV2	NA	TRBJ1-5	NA	TGTGCCAGCAGTGAAATGGTTGGGGCTAGCAATCAGCCCCAGCATTTT	CASSEMVGASNQPQHF
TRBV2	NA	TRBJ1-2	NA	TGTGCCAGCAGGGCGATGACTACAAACTATGGCTACACCTTC	CASRAMTTNYGYTF
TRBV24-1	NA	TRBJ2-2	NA	TGTGCCACCGGTATGGCTGGCGGGGAGCTGTTTTTT	CATGMAGGELFF
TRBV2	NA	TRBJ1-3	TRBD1	TGTGCCAGCTCAGGACAGGCAGGTGACACCATATATTTT	CASSGQAGDTIYF
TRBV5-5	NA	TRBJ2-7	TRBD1	TGTGCCAGCAGCTTGACAGGGGGCTACGAGCAGTACTTC	CASSLTGGYEQYF
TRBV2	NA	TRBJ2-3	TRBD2	TGTGCCAGCACGTTCCTAGCGGGGGGGGGAGATACGCAGTATTTT	CASTFLAGGGDTQYF
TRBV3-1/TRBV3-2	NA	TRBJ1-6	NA	TGTGCCAGCAGCCAAGAAGGGGTCGTGACAGTTGGAACCTTGAGCTCCTATAATTCACCCCTCCACTTT	CASSQEGVVTVGTLSSYNSPLHF
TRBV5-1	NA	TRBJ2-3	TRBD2	TGCGCCAGCAGCTTGGTGCCCCATCACGAGCGGGGAGATACGCAGTATTTT	CASSLVPHHERGDTQYF
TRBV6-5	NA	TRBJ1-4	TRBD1	TGTGCCAGCAGTCGACAGGGGGCAGTCGGTGAAAAACTGTTTTTT	CASSRQGAVGEKLFF
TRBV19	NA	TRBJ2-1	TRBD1	TGTGCCAGTTCTCCCCGACAGGGGAACAATGAGCAGTTCTTC	CASSPRQGNNEQFF
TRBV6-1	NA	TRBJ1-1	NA	TGTGCCAGCAGTGAGGAGGAATTGAACACTGAAGCTTTCTTT	CASSEEELNTEAFF
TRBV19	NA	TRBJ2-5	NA	TGTGCCAGTAGTAAAAGACAGCAAGAGACCCAGTACTTC	CASSKRQQETQYF
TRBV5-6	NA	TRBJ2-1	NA	TGTGCCAGCAGCACACAGACAGCCAAGGCCTACAATGAGCAGTTCTTC	CASSTQTAKAYNEQFF
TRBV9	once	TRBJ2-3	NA	TGTGCCAGCAGCCCCATTGGATCCAGGGACAAAAGGGGCACAGATACGCAGTATTTT	CASSPIGSRDKRGTDTQYF
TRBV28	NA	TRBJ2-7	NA	TGTGCCAGCAGTTTAGGGACAATCGCCTACGAGCAGTACTTC	CASSLGTIAYEQYF
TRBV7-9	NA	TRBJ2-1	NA	TGTGCCAGCAGCTTAGGCGACAGCAGGGCGCAGTTCTTC	CASSLGDSRAQFF
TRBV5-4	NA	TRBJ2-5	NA	TGTGCCAGCAGCTTGGACTATCAAGAGACCCAGTACTTC	CASSLDYQETQYF
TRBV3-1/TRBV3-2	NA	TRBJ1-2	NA	TGTGCCAGCAGCCAAGTCGTCACCTATAACTATGGCTACACCTTC	CASSQVVTYNYGYTF
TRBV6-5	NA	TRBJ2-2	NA	TGTGCCAGCGAGACACCGAACACCGGGGAGCTGTTTTTT	CASETPNTGELFF
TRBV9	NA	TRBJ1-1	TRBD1	TGTGCCAGCAGCTCCCGACAGGGGGGGAACACTGAAGCTTTCTTT	CASSSRQGGNTEAFF
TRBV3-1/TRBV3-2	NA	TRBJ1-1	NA	TGTGCCAGCAGCCAGGTATTCAACGGAGGTAACACTGAAGCTTTCTTT	CASSQVFNGGNTEAFF
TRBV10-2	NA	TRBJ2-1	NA	TGCGCCAGCAGTGATCCCTTCAGGGGGAGGAATGAGCAGTTCTTC	CASSDPFRGRNEQFF
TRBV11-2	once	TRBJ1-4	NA	TGTGCCAGCAGCTTAGAAGGGGCTAATGAAAAACTGTTTTTT	CASSLEGANEKLFF
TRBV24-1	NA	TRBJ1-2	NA	TGTGCCACCAGTGACGTCGGGGGAGGATCTAACTATGGCTACACCTTC	CATSDVGGGSNYGYTF
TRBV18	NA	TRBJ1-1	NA	TGTGCCAGCTCACCAAAGTATGGGCAAGGGGACATGAACACTGAAGCTTTCTTT	CASSPKYGQGDMNTEAFF
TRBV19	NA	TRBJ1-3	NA	TGTGCCAGTAGTATGGTGCCTCCGGGCTCTGGAAACACCATATATTTT	CASSMVPPGSGNTIYF
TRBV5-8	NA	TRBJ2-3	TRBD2	TGTGCCAGCAGCGACACTAGCGGGGGGGCCCTTAGCACAGATACGCAGTATTTT	CASSDTSGGALSTDTQYF